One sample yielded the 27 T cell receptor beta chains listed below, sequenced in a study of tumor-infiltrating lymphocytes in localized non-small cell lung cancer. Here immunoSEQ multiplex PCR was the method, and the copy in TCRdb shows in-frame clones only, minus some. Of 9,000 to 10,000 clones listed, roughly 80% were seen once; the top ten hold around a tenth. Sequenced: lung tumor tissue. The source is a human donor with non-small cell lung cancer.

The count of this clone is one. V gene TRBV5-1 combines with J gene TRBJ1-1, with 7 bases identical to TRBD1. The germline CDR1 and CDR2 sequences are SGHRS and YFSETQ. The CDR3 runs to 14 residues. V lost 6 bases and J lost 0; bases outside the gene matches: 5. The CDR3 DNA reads TGCGCCAGCACCCAGGGGACAGTGAACACTGAAGCTTTCTTT. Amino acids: CASTQGTVNTEAFF. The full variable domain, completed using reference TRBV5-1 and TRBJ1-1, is KAGVTQTPRYLIKTRGQQVTLSCSPISGHRSVSWYQQTPGQGLQFLFEYFSETQRNKGNFPGRFSGRQFSNSRSEMNVSTLELGDSALYLCASTQGTVNTEAFFGQGTRLTVV.

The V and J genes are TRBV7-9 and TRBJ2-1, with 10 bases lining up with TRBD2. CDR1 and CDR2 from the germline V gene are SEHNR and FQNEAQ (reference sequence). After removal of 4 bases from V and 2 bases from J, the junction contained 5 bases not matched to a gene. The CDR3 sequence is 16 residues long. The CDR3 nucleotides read TGTGCCAGCAGCTACACCGGGACTAGCGCCTACAATGAGCAGTTCTTC. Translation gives CASSYTGTSAYNEQFF.

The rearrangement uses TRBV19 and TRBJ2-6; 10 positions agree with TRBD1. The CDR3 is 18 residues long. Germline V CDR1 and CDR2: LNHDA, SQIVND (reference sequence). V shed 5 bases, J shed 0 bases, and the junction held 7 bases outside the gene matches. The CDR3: CASSPLTGGHSGANVLTF. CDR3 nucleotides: TGTGCCAGTAGTCCCCTGACAGGGGGCCACTCTGGGGCCAACGTCCTGACTTTC.

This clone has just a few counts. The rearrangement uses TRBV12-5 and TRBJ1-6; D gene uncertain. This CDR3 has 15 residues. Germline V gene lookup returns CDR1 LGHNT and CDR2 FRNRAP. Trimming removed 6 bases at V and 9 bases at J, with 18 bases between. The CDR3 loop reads CASGNRAFPGSPLHF. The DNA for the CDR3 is TGTGCTAGTGGCAACCGGGCCTTTCCAGGTTCACCCCTCCACTTT.

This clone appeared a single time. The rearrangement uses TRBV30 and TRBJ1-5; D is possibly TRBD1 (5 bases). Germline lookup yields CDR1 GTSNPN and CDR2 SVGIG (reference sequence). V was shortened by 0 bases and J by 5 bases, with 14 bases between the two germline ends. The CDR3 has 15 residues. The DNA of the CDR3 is TGTGCCTGGAGTGTCCGGGGGACTTATTATCAGCCCCAGCATTTT. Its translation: CAWSVRGTYYQPQHF. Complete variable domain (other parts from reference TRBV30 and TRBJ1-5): SQTIHQWPATLVQPVGSPLSLECTVEGTSNPNLYWYRQAAGRGLQLLFYSVGIGQISSEVPQNLSASRPQDRQFILSSKKLLLSDSGFYLCAWSVRGTYYQPQHFGDGTRLSIL.

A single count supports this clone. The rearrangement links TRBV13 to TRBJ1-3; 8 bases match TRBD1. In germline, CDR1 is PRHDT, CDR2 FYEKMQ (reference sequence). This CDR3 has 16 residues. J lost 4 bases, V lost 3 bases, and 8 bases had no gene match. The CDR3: CASSLDQGASGNTIYF. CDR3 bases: TGTGCCAGCAGCTTGGATCAGGGGGCCTCAGGAAACACCATATATTTT.

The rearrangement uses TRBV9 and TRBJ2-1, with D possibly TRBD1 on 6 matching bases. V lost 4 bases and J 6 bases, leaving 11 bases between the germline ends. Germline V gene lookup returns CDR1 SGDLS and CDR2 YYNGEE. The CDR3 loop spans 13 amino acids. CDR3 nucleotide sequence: TGTGCCAGCAGCATACAGGGATCCAATGAGCAGTTCTTC. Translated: CASSIQGSNEQFF.

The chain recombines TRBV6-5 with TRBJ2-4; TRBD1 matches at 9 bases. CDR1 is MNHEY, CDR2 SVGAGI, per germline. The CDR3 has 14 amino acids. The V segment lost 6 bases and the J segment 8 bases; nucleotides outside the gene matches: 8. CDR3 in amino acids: CASRPTGGRHIQYF. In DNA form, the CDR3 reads TGTGCCAGCAGACCGACAGGGGGACGTCACATTCAGTACTTC.

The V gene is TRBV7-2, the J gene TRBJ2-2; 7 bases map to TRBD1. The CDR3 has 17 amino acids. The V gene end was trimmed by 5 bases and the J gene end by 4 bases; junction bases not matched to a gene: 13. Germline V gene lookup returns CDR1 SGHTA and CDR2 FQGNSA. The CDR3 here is CASSPRPGTAPTGELFF. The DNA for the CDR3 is TGTGCCAGCAGCCCCCGACCCGGGACAGCCCCCACCGGGGAGCTGTTTTTT.

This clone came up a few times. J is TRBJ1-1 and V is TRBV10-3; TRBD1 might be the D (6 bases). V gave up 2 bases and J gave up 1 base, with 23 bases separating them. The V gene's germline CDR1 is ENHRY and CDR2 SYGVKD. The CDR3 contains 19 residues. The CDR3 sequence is CAISETLFEGGTRNTEAFF. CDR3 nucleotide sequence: TGTGCCATCAGTGAGACCCTGTTTGAGGGAGGGACACGGAACACTGAAGCTTTCTTT.

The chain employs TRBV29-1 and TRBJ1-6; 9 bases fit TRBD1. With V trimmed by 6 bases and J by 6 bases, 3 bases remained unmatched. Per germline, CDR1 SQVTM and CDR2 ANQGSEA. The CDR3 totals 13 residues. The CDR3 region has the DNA TGCAGCGTCACGACAGGGGGTAATTCACCCCTCCACTTT. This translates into CSVTTGGNSPLHF.

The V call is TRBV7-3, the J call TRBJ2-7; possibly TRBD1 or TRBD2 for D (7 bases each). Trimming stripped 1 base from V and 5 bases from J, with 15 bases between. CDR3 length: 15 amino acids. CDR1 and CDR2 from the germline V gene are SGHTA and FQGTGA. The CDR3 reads CASSLRGGGRDEQYF. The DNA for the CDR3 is TGTGCCAGCAGCTTAAGGGGAGGGGGCAGGGACGAGCAGTACTTC.

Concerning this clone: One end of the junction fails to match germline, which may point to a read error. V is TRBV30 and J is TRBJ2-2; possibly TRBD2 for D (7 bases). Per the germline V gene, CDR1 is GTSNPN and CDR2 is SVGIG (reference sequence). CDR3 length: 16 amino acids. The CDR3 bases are TGTGCCTGGAGTGTACTGGAGGGGGAGGGGCACCGGGGAGCTGTTTTT. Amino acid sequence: CAWSVLEGEGHRGAVF.

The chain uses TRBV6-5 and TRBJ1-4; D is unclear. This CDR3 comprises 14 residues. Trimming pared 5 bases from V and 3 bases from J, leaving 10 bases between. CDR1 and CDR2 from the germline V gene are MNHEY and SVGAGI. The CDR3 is CASSPATPNEKLFF. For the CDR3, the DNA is TGTGCCAGCAGTCCAGCCACCCCTAATGAAAAACTGTTTTTT.

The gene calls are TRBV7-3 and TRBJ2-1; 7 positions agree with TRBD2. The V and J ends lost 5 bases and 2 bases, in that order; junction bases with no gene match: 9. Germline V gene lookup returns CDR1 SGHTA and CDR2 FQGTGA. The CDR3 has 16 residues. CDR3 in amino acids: CASSPAIAGTYNEQFF. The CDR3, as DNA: TGTGCCAGCAGCCCAGCAATAGCGGGTACCTACAATGAGCAGTTCTTC.

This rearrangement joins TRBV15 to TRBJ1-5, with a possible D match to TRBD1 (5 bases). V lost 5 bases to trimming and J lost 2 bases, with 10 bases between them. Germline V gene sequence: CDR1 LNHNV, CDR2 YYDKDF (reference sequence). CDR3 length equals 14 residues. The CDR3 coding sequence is TGTGCCACCAGCTCATGGGGGGGCAATCAGCCCCAGCATTTT. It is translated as CATSSWGGNQPQHF.

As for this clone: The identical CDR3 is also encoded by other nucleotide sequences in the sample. Here the CDR3 DNA reads TGTGCCAGCAGTGAGAACAATGAGCAGTTCTTC. Residues: CASSENNEQFF. The chain recombines TRBV2 with TRBJ2-1; D gene unclear. This CDR3 is 11 amino acids long. V lost 3 bases and J 5 bases, leaving 2 bases between the germline ends. The V gene's germline CDR1 is SNHLY and CDR2 FYNNEI. Full variable domain (rest looked up from reference TRBV2 and TRBJ2-1): EPEVTQTPSHQVTQMGQEVILRCVPISNHLYFYWYRQILGQKVEFLVSFYNNEISEKSEIFDDQFSVERPDGSNFTLKIRSTKLEDSAMYFCASSENNEQFFGPGTRLTVL.

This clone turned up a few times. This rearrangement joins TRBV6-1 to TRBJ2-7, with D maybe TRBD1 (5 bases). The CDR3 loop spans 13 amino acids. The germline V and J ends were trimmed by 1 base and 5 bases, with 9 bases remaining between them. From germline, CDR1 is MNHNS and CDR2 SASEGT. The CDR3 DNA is TGTGCCAGCAGTGAAGGACAGAACAACGAGCAGTACTTC. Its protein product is CASSEGQNNEQYF.

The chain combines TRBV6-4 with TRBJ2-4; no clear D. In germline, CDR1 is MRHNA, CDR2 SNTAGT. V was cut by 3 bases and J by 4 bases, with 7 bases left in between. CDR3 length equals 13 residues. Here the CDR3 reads CASSEEVKNIQYF. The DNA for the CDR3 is TGTGCCAGCAGTGAAGAGGTTAAAAACATTCAGTACTTC.

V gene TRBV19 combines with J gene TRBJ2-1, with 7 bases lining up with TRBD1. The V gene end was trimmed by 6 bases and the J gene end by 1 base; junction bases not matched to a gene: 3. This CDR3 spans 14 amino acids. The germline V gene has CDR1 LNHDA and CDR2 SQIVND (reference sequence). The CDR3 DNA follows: TGTGCCAGTAGCAGGGACAGATCCTACAATGAGCAGTTCTTC. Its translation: CASSRDRSYNEQFF. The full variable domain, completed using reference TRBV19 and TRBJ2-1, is DGGITQSPKYLFRKEGQNVTLSCEQNLNHDAMYWYRQDPGQGLRLIYYSQIVNDFQKGDIAEGYSVSREKKESFPLTVTSAQKNPTAFYLCASSRDRSYNEQFFGPGTRLTVL.

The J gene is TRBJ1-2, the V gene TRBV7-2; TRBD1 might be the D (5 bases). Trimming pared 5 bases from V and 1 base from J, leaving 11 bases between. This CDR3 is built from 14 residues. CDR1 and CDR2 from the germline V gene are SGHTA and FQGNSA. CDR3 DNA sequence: TGTGCCAGCAGCCCGGGGCCCATTAACTATGGCTACACCTTC. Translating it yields CASSPGPINYGYTF.

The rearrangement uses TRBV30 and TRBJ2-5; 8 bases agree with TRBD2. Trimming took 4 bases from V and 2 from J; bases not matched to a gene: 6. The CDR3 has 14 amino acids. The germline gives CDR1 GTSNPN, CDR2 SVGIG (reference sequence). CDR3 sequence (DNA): TGTGCCTGGAATAAGCGGGGGTCACAAGAGACCCAGTACTTC. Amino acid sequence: CAWNKRGSQETQYF.

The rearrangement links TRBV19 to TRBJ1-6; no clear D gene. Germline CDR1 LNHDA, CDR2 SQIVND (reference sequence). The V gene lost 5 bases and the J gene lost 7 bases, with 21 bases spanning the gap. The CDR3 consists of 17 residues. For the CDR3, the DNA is TGTGCCAGTAGTCCCCGGGAGAGAAGGGTTGGCAATTCACCCCTCCACTTT. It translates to CASSPRERRVGNSPLHF.

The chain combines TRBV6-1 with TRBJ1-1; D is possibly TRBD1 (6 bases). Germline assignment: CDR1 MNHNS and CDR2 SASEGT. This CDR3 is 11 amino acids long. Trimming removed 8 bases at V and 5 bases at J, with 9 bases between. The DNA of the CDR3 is TGTGCCAGCCTTCAGGGGACTGAAGCTTTCTTT. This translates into CASLQGTEAFF.

CDR3 sequence reads: CASSLTAGGAQHF. The DNA of the CDR3 is TGCGCCAGCAGCTTGACAGCTGGTGGAGCCCAGCATTTT. This chain connects TRBV5-1 to TRBJ1-5; D not resolved. The V end was cut by 1 base, the J end by 11 bases, with 13 bases between. This CDR3 contains 13 residues. Germline CDR1 is SGHRS and CDR2 is YFSETQ.

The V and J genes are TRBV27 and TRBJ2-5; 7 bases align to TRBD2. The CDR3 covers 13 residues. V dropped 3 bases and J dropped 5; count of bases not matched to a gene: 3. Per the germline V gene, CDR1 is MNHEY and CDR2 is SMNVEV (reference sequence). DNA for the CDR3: TGTGCCAGCAGTTTTGGGGGAGGGGAGACCCAGTACTTC. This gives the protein CASSFGGGETQYF.

CDR3 sequence (DNA): TGCGCCAGCAGTCAATCGCACAGGCCCAACTACGAGCAGTACTTC. Its translation: CASSQSHRPNYEQYF. The chain uses TRBV23-1 and TRBJ2-7, with a possible D match to TRBD1 (5 bases). TRBV23-1 is classed as an ORF, of uncertain function. V lost 0 bases and J lost 3, with 12 bases in between. The CDR3 has 15 residues.